This note documents a single T cell receptor (beta chain) sequence. Its antigen is unknown. The sample comes from a study of OX40 agonist ivuxolimab in advanced cancers. Study findings and constraints: The study observed clonal expansion of CD4+ and CD8+ blood T cells by week 6 at 0.1 to 3.0 mg/kg.

Data came from immunoSEQ multiplex PCR; TCRdb stores just in-frame clones and leaves some out. The sample carries more than 65,000 clones, more than 75% recorded once. The sequences come from CD4+ or CD8+ T cells sorted from blood, collected in a trial of the OX40 agonist ivuxolimab. The sequence derives from an adult with an advanced solid tumor such as melanoma, head and neck, liver or kidney cancer.

CDR3 coding DNA: TGCGCCAGCAGCCAGTTTTACGCCCAGCGGGACTCCTACGAGCAGTACTTC. This sequence encodes CASSQFYAQRDSYEQYF. V and J are TRBV4-1 and TRBJ2-5; 7 nucleotides match TRBD2. The DNA end is more similar to TRBJ2-7, so the J call may be wrong. The CDR3 loop spans 17 amino acids. Germline V gives CDR1 MGHRA, CDR2 YSYEKL.